A single sample is the source of the 10 T cell receptor beta chains below, sequenced in a study of CD8 T cells in Susac syndrome. Random hexamers served to reverse transcribe roughly 0.5 to 1 ug RNA. TCRdb ran MiXCR on the immunoSEQ multiplex PCR reads and lists one entry per CDR3 protein. The sample carries approximately 150,000 distinct CDR3 sequences, around 95% recorded once. Sequenced sample: CD4+ T cells from PBMCs. These receptors were taken from a human donor with multiple sclerosis.

A word on this clonotype: One end of the junction is discordant with germline, which a read error may explain. The genes are TRBV5-6 and TRBJ2-6, with TRBD2 identical over 12 bases. Germline CDR1 SGHDT, CDR2 YYEEEE. This CDR3 has 16 amino acids. As DNA, the CDR3 is TGTGCCAGCAGCTTACTAGCGGGAGGTGGGGCCAACGTCCTGATTTTC. Residues: CASSLLAGGGANVLIF.

The J gene is TRBJ2-3, the V gene TRBV24-1, with 13 bases matching TRBD2. Germline V gene lookup returns CDR1 KGHDR and CDR2 SFDVKD. The CDR3 has 20 amino acids. The V gene end was trimmed by 7 bases and the J gene end by 0 bases; junction bases not matched to a gene: 15. CDR3 amino acids: CATSPVHGLAGADSTDTQYF. For the CDR3, the DNA is TGTGCCACCAGCCCCGTCCACGGACTAGCGGGAGCGGATAGCACAGATACGCAGTATTTT.

The V and J genes are TRBV4-2 and TRBJ2-7, with 7 bases matching TRBD2. Germline V gives CDR1 LGHNA, CDR2 YNFKEQ. The CDR3 has 16 amino acids. V lost 0 bases, J lost 5 bases, and 10 bases stayed unmatched. This CDR3 is CASSQDGAGDENEQYF. The DNA of the CDR3 is TGTGCCAGCAGCCAAGATGGCGCGGGAGATGAAAACGAGCAGTACTTC.

The J gene is TRBJ2-7, the V gene TRBV6-1; a possible D gene is TRBD1 (5 bases). The CDR3 sequence is 16 residues long. The germline CDR1 and CDR2 sequences are MNHNS and SASEGT. V was cut by 5 bases and J by 1 base, with 18 bases left in between. The CDR3 here is CASSRSTGWPSYEQYF. CDR3 nucleotides: TGTGCCAGCAGTCGATCTACAGGCTGGCCATCCTACGAGCAGTACTTC.

This clonotype was picked up a small number of times. Here the CDR3 reads CASSLKFGEQDQYF. The CDR3 coding sequence is TGTGCCAGCAGCTTAAAGTTCGGAGAACAGGACCAGTACTTC. V is TRBV7-2 and J is TRBJ2-5; perhaps TRBD1 as D (5 bases). V gave up 2 bases and J gave up 10 bases, with 17 bases separating them. CDR1 and CDR2 (germline): SGHTA, FQGNSA. The CDR3 covers 14 residues.

The V gene is TRBV9, the J gene TRBJ2-7, with TRBD1 identical over 10 bases. CDR3 length: 15 residues. Per the germline V gene, CDR1 is SGDLS and CDR2 is YYNGEE. V gave up 5 bases and J gave up 4 bases; unmatched junction bases: 9. Written as DNA, the CDR3 is TGTGCCAGCAGTCGCTCCGGGACAGGGGTTTACGAGCAGTACTTC. It codes for CASSRSGTGVYEQYF.

The chain carries TRBV7-9 and TRBJ2-7; 8 bases are a match to TRBD1. Germline CDR1 is SEHNR and CDR2 is FQNEAQ (reference sequence). This CDR3 region has 17 residues. J lost 5 bases, V lost 5 bases, and 17 bases had no gene match. CDR3 sequence (DNA): TGTGCCAGCAGCGGCCTTGGGAGGACAGGGTTGATCAACGAGCAGTACTTC. It yields the protein CASSGLGRTGLINEQYF.

The rearrangement joins TRBV19 to TRBJ2-5, with D perhaps matching TRBD1 (6 bases). Trimming removed 5 bases at V and 5 bases at J, with 12 bases between. The CDR3 is made up of 13 amino acids. Germline V gene lookup returns CDR1 LNHDA and CDR2 SQIVND (reference sequence). Written as DNA, the CDR3 is TGTGCCAGTAGTGCGGACAGATCGGAGACCCAGTACTTC. Translation gives CASSADRSETQYF.

The genes are TRBV29-1 and TRBJ1-2; 7 bases fit TRBD1. Germline CDR1 reads SQVTM; CDR2 reads ANQGSEA. The CDR3 runs 12 residues. J lost 4 bases, V lost 5 bases, and 4 bases had no gene match. The CDR3 here is CSVLDRLYGYTF. The CDR3 DNA follows: TGCAGCGTTCTGGACAGGCTCTATGGCTACACCTTC.

The rearrangement joins TRBV29-1 to TRBJ1-4; 9 positions match TRBD1. V lost 3 bases to trimming and J lost 8 bases; unmatched junction nucleotides: 10. This CDR3 has 15 residues. Looked up from germline, CDR1 is SQVTM and CDR2 is ANQGSEA. The CDR3 nucleotides read TGCAGCGTTGACCTTCGGACAGGGGCTGGGGAAAAACTGTTTTTT. As protein: CSVDLRTGAGEKLFF.